A selection of T cell receptor beta chains follows, all from one sample in a study of OX40 agonist ivuxolimab in advanced cancers. Assay: immunoSEQ multiplex PCR; the TCRdb copy retains only in-frame clones and omits some. Among almost 80,000 clones listed, roughly 91% were seen once. The sample was CD4+ or CD8+ T cells sorted from blood, taken in a trial of the OX40 agonist ivuxolimab. The receptor set was obtained from an adult with an advanced solid tumor such as melanoma, head and neck, liver or kidney cancer. Each CDR3 is given with its conserved first and last residue. The order of the fields is J gene, V gene, clone size, D gene, CDR3 DNA, CDR3 protein. A D gene is named only where the DNA matches it firmly. Some rows have no size entry. The others give once, few or many, or a class for an expanded clone.

j_call: TRBJ2-2
v_call: TRBV5-6
clone_size: -
d_call: -
cdr3_nt: TGTGCCAGCAGCTCCGGACTCTTGAACACCGGGGAGCTGTTTTTT
cdr3_aa: CASSSGLLNTGELFF

j_call: TRBJ2-3
v_call: TRBV10-3
clone_size: -
d_call: TRBD1
cdr3_nt: TGTGCCATCAAGAGTCCGGGACAGGGGATTACAGATACGCAGTATTTT
cdr3_aa: CAIKSPGQGITDTQYF

j_call: TRBJ2-3
v_call: TRBV5-1
clone_size: once
d_call: TRBD1
cdr3_nt: TGCGCCAGCAGCTTGGGACAGGGGGTCGATACGCAGTATTTT
cdr3_aa: CASSLGQGVDTQYF

j_call: TRBJ2-2
v_call: TRBV5-1
clone_size: -
d_call: TRBD2
cdr3_nt: TGCGCCAGCGGTACCGGGACTAGCCCCACCGGGGAGCTGTTTTTT
cdr3_aa: CASGTGTSPTGELFF

j_call: TRBJ2-7
v_call: TRBV27
clone_size: -
d_call: TRBD1
cdr3_nt: TGTGCCAGCAGACGACCGGGACAGGGGGCCTTGGACTTC
cdr3_aa: CASRRPGQGALDF

j_call: TRBJ2-7
v_call: TRBV7-3
clone_size: -
d_call: TRBD1
cdr3_nt: TGTGCCAGCAGCCCGCAGGGGGCCGTAAGCGAGCAGTACTTC
cdr3_aa: CASSPQGAVSEQYF

j_call: TRBJ2-7
v_call: TRBV11-3
clone_size: -
d_call: TRBD2
cdr3_nt: TGTGCCAGCAGCTTAACGGGACTAGCGGGAGCTGGCGAGCAGTACTTC
cdr3_aa: CASSLTGLAGAGEQYF

j_call: TRBJ2-2
v_call: TRBV11-2
clone_size: -
d_call: -
cdr3_nt: TGTGCCAGCAGGCTAACTAGGAGTACCGCCGGGGAGCTGTTTTTT
cdr3_aa: CASRLTRSTAGELFF

j_call: TRBJ2-2
v_call: TRBV19
clone_size: -
d_call: TRBD2
cdr3_nt: TGTGCCAGTAGTATAAATCACCCGGGGACTAGCAGCACCGGGGAGCTGTTTTTT
cdr3_aa: CASSINHPGTSSTGELFF

j_call: TRBJ2-5
v_call: TRBV5-1
clone_size: -
d_call: TRBD2
cdr3_nt: TGCGCCAGCAGCCTACACCCGAGGACTAGCGGGAGGGGGGAAGAGACCCAGTACTTC
cdr3_aa: CASSLHPRTSGRGEETQYF

j_call: TRBJ2-1
v_call: TRBV7-9
clone_size: -
d_call: TRBD2
cdr3_nt: TGTGCCAGCATCCCCTTGCGGGGGGGCTTTAGGTATGAGCAGTTCTTC
cdr3_aa: CASIPLRGGFRYEQFF

j_call: TRBJ2-2
v_call: TRBV7-2
clone_size: -
d_call: -
cdr3_nt: TGTGCCAGCAGCTCCAGCGGGAACACCGGGGAGCTGTTTTTT
cdr3_aa: CASSSSGNTGELFF

j_call: TRBJ2-1
v_call: TRBV6-8
clone_size: -
d_call: TRBD1
cdr3_nt: TGTGCCAGCAGTTACGGGACAGGGCACAATGAGCAGTTCTTC
cdr3_aa: CASSYGTGHNEQFF

j_call: TRBJ1-2
v_call: TRBV14
clone_size: -
d_call: -
cdr3_nt: TGTGCCAGCAGCCAACAGAAAAACTATGGCTACACCTTC
cdr3_aa: CASSQQKNYGYTF

j_call: TRBJ1-1
v_call: TRBV10-3
clone_size: -
d_call: -
cdr3_nt: TGTGCCATCAGGGGGGAGCCGAACACTGAAGCTTTCTTT
cdr3_aa: CAIRGEPNTEAFF

j_call: TRBJ1-1
v_call: TRBV6-5
clone_size: -
d_call: -
cdr3_nt: TGTGCCAGCAGCCCGGGGGGTAGACTAACTGAAGCTTTCTTT
cdr3_aa: CASSPGGRLTEAFF

j_call: TRBJ1-6
v_call: TRBV6-4
clone_size: -
d_call: -
cdr3_nt: TGTGCCAGCAGCGTTGACGCGGGGTCAAATTCACCCCTCCACTTT
cdr3_aa: CASSVDAGSNSPLHF

j_call: TRBJ1-1
v_call: TRBV28
clone_size: few
d_call: TRBD1
cdr3_nt: TGTGCCAGCAGTACCGGACAGGGTAGTTGGACTGAAGCTTTCTTT
cdr3_aa: CASSTGQGSWTEAFF

j_call: TRBJ2-1
v_call: TRBV18
clone_size: -
d_call: TRBD2
cdr3_nt: TGTGCCAGCTCACCCCCGACTAGCGGGAGGAACTACAATGAGCAGTTCTTC
cdr3_aa: CASSPPTSGRNYNEQFF

j_call: TRBJ2-1
v_call: TRBV4-2
clone_size: few
d_call: TRBD2
cdr3_nt: TGTGCCAGCAGCAGCGGACTAGCGGGAGGGCCTGGTAGTGAGCAGTTCTTC
cdr3_aa: CASSSGLAGGPGSEQFF

j_call: TRBJ1-2
v_call: TRBV5-1
clone_size: -
d_call: TRBD1
cdr3_nt: TGCGCCAGCAGCTTGGGGCCTACAGGGGCGGATGGCTACACCTTC
cdr3_aa: CASSLGPTGADGYTF

j_call: TRBJ1-1
v_call: TRBV4-3
clone_size: few
d_call: -
cdr3_nt: TGCGCCAGCAGCCAAGATTACTCCGCGGTTGGCCGGAACACTGAAGCTTTCTTT
cdr3_aa: CASSQDYSAVGRNTEAFF

j_call: TRBJ2-6
v_call: TRBV4-3
clone_size: -
d_call: -
cdr3_nt: TGCGCCAGCGGAACAGGCACCTCTGGGGCCAACGTCCTGACTTTC
cdr3_aa: CASGTGTSGANVLTF

j_call: TRBJ1-4
v_call: TRBV19
clone_size: -
d_call: -
cdr3_nt: TGTGCCAGTAGTCCCGGGGGCTCCCTGGGGGAAAAACTGTTTTTT
cdr3_aa: CASSPGGSLGEKLFF

j_call: TRBJ2-5
v_call: TRBV4-1
clone_size: -
d_call: -
cdr3_nt: TGCGCCAGCAGCCAGGACTCAAACAGGGTATCGGAGACCCAGTACTTC
cdr3_aa: CASSQDSNRVSETQYF

j_call: TRBJ2-7
v_call: TRBV6-1
clone_size: -
d_call: -
cdr3_nt: TGTGCCAGCAGTGAAGCATGGACAGCCACCTACGAGCAGTACTTC
cdr3_aa: CASSEAWTATYEQYF

j_call: TRBJ2-2
v_call: TRBV5-1
clone_size: -
d_call: -
cdr3_nt: TGCGCCAGCAGGCTTACCGGGGGGCCCGGGGAGCTGTTTTTT
cdr3_aa: CASRLTGGPGELFF

j_call: TRBJ2-1
v_call: TRBV21-1
clone_size: -
d_call: -
cdr3_nt: TGTGCCAGCAGCATGTGCGGTGGACCGCGACTAGCGGGAGTAACGGATGAGCAGTTCTTC
cdr3_aa: CASSMCGGPRLAGVTDEQFF

j_call: TRBJ2-2
v_call: TRBV7-2
clone_size: -
d_call: TRBD1
cdr3_nt: TGTGCCAGCAGCCCTCAGGGGGTAATGAACACCGGGGAGCTGTTTTTT
cdr3_aa: CASSPQGVMNTGELFF

j_call: TRBJ2-5
v_call: TRBV10-2
clone_size: -
d_call: TRBD2
cdr3_nt: TGCGCCAGCAGTGAGACTAGCGCGGTCAGGGAGACCCAGTACTTC
cdr3_aa: CASSETSAVRETQYF

j_call: TRBJ2-1
v_call: TRBV12-5
clone_size: -
d_call: -
cdr3_nt: TGTGCTAGTGGTTTGGTACCAAACTACAATGAGCAGTTCTTC
cdr3_aa: CASGLVPNYNEQFF

j_call: TRBJ2-7
v_call: TRBV28
clone_size: -
d_call: -
cdr3_nt: TGTGCCAGCAGGTCCAACCACTACGAGCAGTACTTC
cdr3_aa: CASRSNHYEQYF

j_call: TRBJ2-4
v_call: TRBV15
clone_size: -
d_call: -
cdr3_nt: TGTGCCACCAGCAACGACCTAAACATTCAGTACTTC
cdr3_aa: CATSNDLNIQYF

j_call: TRBJ2-1
v_call: TRBV10-1
clone_size: once
d_call: -
cdr3_nt: TGCGCCAGCAGCGAAACCACCTACAATGAGCAGTTCTTC
cdr3_aa: CASSETTYNEQFF

j_call: TRBJ1-2
v_call: TRBV7-9
clone_size: -
d_call: TRBD1
cdr3_nt: TGTGCCAGCAGCCCCCTTACTCCGGGACAGGGAGTTATTGGCTACACCTTC
cdr3_aa: CASSPLTPGQGVIGYTF

j_call: TRBJ2-7
v_call: TRBV7-2
clone_size: -
d_call: -
cdr3_nt: TGTGCCAGCAGCTTACGGGTTGGCGAGCAGTACTTC
cdr3_aa: CASSLRVGEQYF

j_call: TRBJ2-2
v_call: TRBV7-2
clone_size: once
d_call: -
cdr3_nt: TGTGCCAGCAGCTTACTAGGTAGCGGGGAGCTGTTTTTT
cdr3_aa: CASSLLGSGELFF

j_call: TRBJ1-1
v_call: TRBV6-5
clone_size: -
d_call: TRBD1
cdr3_nt: TGTGCCAGCAGTTACGGGATGACAGGGAGGGACACTGAAGCTTTCTTT
cdr3_aa: CASSYGMTGRDTEAFF

j_call: TRBJ1-4
v_call: TRBV18
clone_size: -
d_call: -
cdr3_nt: TGTGCCAGCTCACTACAGGAGGCTAATGAAAAACTGTTTTTT
cdr3_aa: CASSLQEANEKLFF

j_call: TRBJ1-1
v_call: TRBV6-6
clone_size: -
d_call: -
cdr3_nt: TGTGCCAGCAGTTACTCGATCTCTTCCGGGGCCGAAGCTTTCTTT
cdr3_aa: CASSYSISSGAEAFF

j_call: TRBJ1-2
v_call: TRBV7-9
clone_size: once
d_call: -
cdr3_nt: TGTGCCAGCCGAGGGACCGGGGACTATGGCTACACCTTC
cdr3_aa: CASRGTGDYGYTF

j_call: TRBJ2-7
v_call: TRBV18
clone_size: -
d_call: -
cdr3_nt: TGTGCCAGCTCAGTTATATTGGACAGCACCTCCGAGCAGTACTTC
cdr3_aa: CASSVILDSTSEQYF

j_call: TRBJ1-5
v_call: TRBV28
clone_size: -
d_call: -
cdr3_nt: TGTGCCAGCAGTTTATGGGTACTTGGTCAGCCCCAGCATTTT
cdr3_aa: CASSLWVLGQPQHF

j_call: TRBJ2-2
v_call: TRBV28
clone_size: -
d_call: -
cdr3_nt: TGTGCCAGCAGTTTCATGGGGGCTCAGGGCGGGGAGCTGTTTTTT
cdr3_aa: CASSFMGAQGGELFF

j_call: TRBJ1-1
v_call: TRBV5-1
clone_size: -
d_call: -
cdr3_nt: TGCGCCAGCAGCCGCCGGGGTAACACTGAAGCTTTCTTT
cdr3_aa: CASSRRGNTEAFF

j_call: TRBJ1-2
v_call: TRBV5-6
clone_size: -
d_call: -
cdr3_nt: TGTGCCAGCAGCCTCGGGTGGACCGCGCCTAACTATGGCTACACCTTC
cdr3_aa: CASSLGWTAPNYGYTF

j_call: TRBJ2-3
v_call: TRBV5-1
clone_size: -
d_call: TRBD2
cdr3_nt: TGCGCCAGCAGCGCAGATAGCGGGAGCGGAAAAGATACGCAGTATTTT
cdr3_aa: CASSADSGSGKDTQYF

j_call: TRBJ1-2
v_call: TRBV11-2
clone_size: -
d_call: -
cdr3_nt: TGTGCCAGCAGCAAGGGAGGTCCCTATGGCTACACCTTC
cdr3_aa: CASSKGGPYGYTF